The T cell receptor (beta chain) described here comes from a study of memory CD4+ T cells and cytomegalovirus serostatus. Some clones are missing from TCRdb's copy, which holds only in-frame ones; the method was immunoSEQ multiplex PCR. The profile shows approximately 50,000 clones, about 68% of them singletons. Points on this clone: What it binds is unknown.

V lost 3 bases and J lost 5; bases outside the gene matches: 3. This CDR3 region has 14 residues. CDR1 is SGHVS, CDR2 FQNEAQ, per germline. General observations from the study: About two fifths of the roughly 160 known CMV-associated TCRbeta sequences appeared in CD4+ memory.

The sort gate was single viable CD3+CD4+CD8-CD45RO+ cells for memory CD4+ T cells. Positive selection with CD4 microbeads enriched total CD4+ T cells. The sample comprised memory CD4+ T cells from blood. The TCR sequence derives from an adult in good health and CMV-seropositive. J is TRBJ2-1 and V is TRBV7-8, with 8 positions matching TRBD1. The CDR3 DNA is TGTGCCAGCAGCTTGGGGGGACAGGACAATGAGCAGTTCTTC. Translated: CASSLGGQDNEQFF.